This TCR beta chain is from a study of blood T cell repertoires in COVID-19. This clone was seen once. The CDR3 extends over 17 amino acids. In germline, CDR1 is SGHDN, CDR2 FVKESK. V lost 0 bases to trimming and J lost 2 bases, with 14 bases between them. Sequencing used immunoSEQ multiplex PCR; TCRdb keeps in-frame clones, though not all of them. The table shows roughly 57,000 clones, with around 87% occurring only once. Sequenced material: peripheral blood. V and J are TRBV14 and TRBJ1-5, with D possibly matching TRBD1 (6 bases). The clonotype was recovered from a woman aged 60-75 years with COVID-19, enrolled during active disease. CDR3 coding DNA: TGTGCCAGCAGCCAAGAAACAGGGTTCGCAGGCAATCAGCCCCAGCATTTT. It yields the protein CASSQETGFAGNQPQHF.